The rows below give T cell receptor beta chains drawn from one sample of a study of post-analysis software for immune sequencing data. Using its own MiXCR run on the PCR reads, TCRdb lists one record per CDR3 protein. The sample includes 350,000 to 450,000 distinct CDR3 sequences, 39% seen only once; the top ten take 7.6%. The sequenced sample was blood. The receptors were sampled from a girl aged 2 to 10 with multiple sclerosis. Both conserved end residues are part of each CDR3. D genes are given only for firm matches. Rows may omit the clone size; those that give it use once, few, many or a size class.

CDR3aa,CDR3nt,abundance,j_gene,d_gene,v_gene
CASSPLDLAGGYTDTQYF,TGTGCCAGCAGCCCCCTTGATCTAGCGGGAGGATACACAGATACGCAGTATTTT,NA,TRBJ2-3,TRBD2,TRBV14
CASSSPGTLRETQYF,TGTGCCAGCAGCTCCCCCGGGACTTTGAGAGAGACCCAGTACTTC,NA,TRBJ2-5,NA,TRBV28
CASSQTRGGLYGYTF,TGTGCCAGCAGCCAAACGAGAGGCGGACTATATGGCTACACCTTC,few,TRBJ1-2,NA,TRBV14
CASSFTFTGGKQFF,TGTGCCAGCAGCTTTACTTTCACAGGGGGAAAGCAGTTCTTC,many,TRBJ2-1,TRBD1,TRBV5-5
CSALAGAGETQYF,TGCAGTGCCTTAGCGGGAGCGGGAGAGACCCAGTACTTC,few,TRBJ2-5,TRBD2,TRBV20-1
CASSLVGFPTDTQYF,TGTGCCAGCAGCTTAGTAGGCTTTCCGACAGATACGCAGTATTTT,few,TRBJ2-3,NA,TRBV7-2
CSAPDRGAADTQYF,TGCAGTGCCCCGGACAGGGGAGCGGCAGATACGCAGTATTTT,few,TRBJ2-3,TRBD1,TRBV20-1
CASSHEPRRENEKLFF,TGTGCCAGCAGCCATGAACCGAGGAGGGAGAATGAAAAACTGTTTTTT,NA,TRBJ1-4,NA,TRBV5-5
CSASGLSSGVYEQYF,TGCAGTGCTAGCGGCCTCTCCAGCGGGGTCTACGAGCAGTACTTC,few,TRBJ2-7,TRBD2,TRBV20-1
CSARDLDITDTQYF,TGCAGTGCTAGAGATCTGGATATCACAGATACGCAGTATTTT,NA,TRBJ2-3,NA,TRBV20-1
CARMGGLPPYEQYF,TGTGCCAGAATGGGGGGCCTACCTCCCTACGAGCAGTACTTC,few,TRBJ2-7,NA,TRBV25-1
CSASRISGASTQYF,TGCAGTGCTAGCCGAATTAGCGGGGCCTCGACCCAGTACTTC,few,TRBJ2-5,TRBD2,TRBV20-1
CASSFGTILYEQYF,TGTGCCAGCAGCTTTGGGACGATCCTCTACGAGCAGTACTTC,NA,TRBJ2-7,NA,TRBV11-2
CASWDGSTYEQYF,TGTGCCAGTTGGGACGGATCGACCTACGAGCAGTACTTC,few,TRBJ2-7,NA,TRBV28
CAIGTEYGYTF,TGTGCCATCGGGACAGAATATGGCTACACCTTC,few,TRBJ1-2,TRBD1,TRBV10-3
CASSEDLAGGRVIQYF,TGTGCCAGCAGTGAGGACCTAGCGGGGGGGCGTGTGATCCAGTACTTC,NA,TRBJ2-7,TRBD2,TRBV6-1
CASSDPTGDNEKLFF,TGTGCCAGCAGCGACCCGACAGGGGATAATGAAAAACTGTTTTTT,NA,TRBJ1-4,TRBD1,TRBV3-1
CSVEEGLGGYTF,TGCAGCGTTGAAGAGGGTTTGGGGGGCTACACCTTC,few,TRBJ1-2,NA,TRBV29-1
CASSYDSLRGRPQHF,TGTGCCAGCAGTTACGACAGCCTCAGGGGAAGGCCCCAGCATTTT,NA,TRBJ1-5,NA,TRBV6-5
CSAWTVPEKLFF,TGCAGCGCCTGGACAGTGCCCGAAAAACTGTTTTTT,NA,TRBJ1-4,NA,TRBV29-1
CSAPGVAESSYNEQFF,TGCAGTGCGCCAGGGGTAGCGGAGTCCTCCTACAATGAGCAGTTCTTT,NA,TRBJ2-1,NA,TRBV20-1
CASRPLAGAPYNEQFF,TGTGCCAGCAGACCACTAGCGGGAGCGCCTTACAATGAGCAGTTCTTC,few,TRBJ2-1,TRBD2,TRBV7-8
CASSLPGLAGLSYNEQFF,TGTGCCAGCAGCTTACCTGGACTAGCGGGACTCTCCTACAATGAGCAGTTCTTC,NA,TRBJ2-1,TRBD2,TRBV7-9
CSGGPRQETQYF,TGCAGCGGGGGTCCGCGCCAAGAGACCCAGTACTTC,few,TRBJ2-5,NA,TRBV20-1
CASSETGTGDGEQYF,TGTGCCAGCAGTGAGACCGGGACAGGGGATGGCGAGCAGTACTTC,NA,TRBJ2-7,TRBD1,TRBV28
CASSVEGGANQPQHF,TGTGCCAGCAGCGTAGAAGGGGGAGCGAATCAGCCCCAGCATTTT,NA,TRBJ1-5,NA,TRBV9
CASSRTGWEQYF,TGTGCCAGCAGCAGGACGGGGTGGGAGCAGTACTTC,NA,TRBJ2-7,NA,TRBV7-6
CASSEGIRQYF,TGTGCCAGCAGTGAGGGGATAAGGCAGTACTTC,NA,TRBJ2-5,NA,TRBV28
CSATRPAGDLTSTDTQYF,TGCAGTGCTACAAGGCCAGCGGGAGATCTCACTAGCACAGATACGCAGTATTTT,NA,TRBJ2-3,TRBD2,TRBV20-1
CSVVSVVNSPNYEQYF,TGCAGCGTTGTATCGGTAGTGAACAGCCCGAATTACGAGCAGTACTTC,NA,TRBJ2-7,NA,TRBV29-1
CSASYGSSYEQYF,TGCAGTGCTAGTTACGGGAGTTCCTACGAGCAGTACTTC,NA,TRBJ2-7,NA,TRBV20-1
CASSTTRVETQYF,TGTGCCAGCAGTACGACTAGGGTGGAGACCCAGTACTTC,once,TRBJ2-5,NA,TRBV28
CASSRTGTEPYEQYF,TGTGCCAGCAGCCGCACCGGGACAGAGCCCTACGAGCAGTACTTC,NA,TRBJ2-7,TRBD1,TRBV13
CASSDLGLNEQFF,TGTGCCAGCAGTGATCTAGGGCTCAATGAGCAGTTCTTC,few,TRBJ2-1,NA,TRBV2
CASSLRVSKTAEQYF,TGCGCCAGCAGCTTGAGAGTATCGAAAACGGCCGAGCAGTACTTC,few,TRBJ2-7,NA,TRBV5-1
CASSLSEAGGKFLWDTQYF,TGTGCCAGCAGTTTATCGGAAGCGGGGGGGAAGTTTCTGTGGGATACGCAGTATTTT,few,TRBJ2-3,TRBD2,TRBV28
CASSFFPYEQYF,TGTGCCAGCAGTTTTTTCCCCTACGAGCAGTACTTC,few,TRBJ2-7,NA,TRBV28
CASSLANSSGGNEQFF,TGCGCCAGCAGCTTGGCCAACTCTAGCGGGGGGAATGAGCAGTTCTTC,NA,TRBJ2-1,TRBD2,TRBV5-1
CASSVAEPYGYTF,TGTGCCAGCAGCGTAGCGGAGCCCTATGGCTACACCTTC,many,TRBJ1-2,NA,TRBV9
CASSLLLAGGYTDTQYF,TGTGCCAGCAGCCTACTACTAGCGGGAGGCTACACAGATACGCAGTATTTT,NA,TRBJ2-3,TRBD2,TRBV5-6
CASSQDGTGYSAGYTF,TGTGCCAGCAGCCAAGACGGGACAGGGTACTCGGCTGGCTACACCTTC,once,TRBJ1-2,TRBD1,TRBV3-1